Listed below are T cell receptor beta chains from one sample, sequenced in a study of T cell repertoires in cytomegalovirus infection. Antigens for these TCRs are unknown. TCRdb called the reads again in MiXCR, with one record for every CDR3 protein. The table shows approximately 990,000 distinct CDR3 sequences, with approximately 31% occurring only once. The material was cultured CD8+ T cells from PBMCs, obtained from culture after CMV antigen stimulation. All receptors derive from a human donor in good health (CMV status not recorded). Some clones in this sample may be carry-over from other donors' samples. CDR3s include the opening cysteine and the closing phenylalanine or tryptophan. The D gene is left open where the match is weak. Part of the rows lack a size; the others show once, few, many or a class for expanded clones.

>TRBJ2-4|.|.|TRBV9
TGTGCCAGCAGTACAGGGAACATTCAGTACTTC
CASSTGNIQYF
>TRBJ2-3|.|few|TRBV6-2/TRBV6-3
TGTGCCAGCAGTTTTCCAGGACGTCGGGATACGCAGTATTTT
CASSFPGRRDTQYF
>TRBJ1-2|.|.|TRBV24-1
TGTGCCACCAGTGATTTGGACAGGCGCGGCTACACCTTC
CATSDLDRRGYTF
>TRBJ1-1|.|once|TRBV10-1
TGCGCCAGACGAAGGGTGACTGAAGCTTTCTTT
CARRRVTEAFF
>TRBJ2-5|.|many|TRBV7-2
TGTGCCAGCAGCCCAGGGCCCGCCGGGGAGACCCAGTACTTC
CASSPGPAGETQYF
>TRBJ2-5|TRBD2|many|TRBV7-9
TGTGCCAGCAGCTCGAACCTAGCGGGGCGGTTTTCTCTACCCCAAGAGACCCAGTACTTC
CASSSNLAGRFSLPQETQYF
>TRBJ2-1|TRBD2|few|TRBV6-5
TGTGCCAGCAGTTCGCGGGGGTTTGAGGAGTTCTTC
CASSSRGFEEFF
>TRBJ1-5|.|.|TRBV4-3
TGCGCCAGCAGCCAAGACGGGGCCAGCAATCAGCCCCAGCATTTT
CASSQDGASNQPQHF
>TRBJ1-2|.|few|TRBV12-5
TGTGCTAGTGGTCCAGGGGACCCCTACAATGGCTACACCTTC
CASGPGDPYNGYTF
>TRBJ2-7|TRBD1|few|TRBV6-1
TGTGCCAGCAGTGCAACTGCGACAGGGGAAGGTGACGAGCAGTACTTC
CASSATATGEGDEQYF
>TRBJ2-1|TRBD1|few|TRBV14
TGTGCCAGCAGGGGGACAGAAGGGGGACGGGAGCAGTTCTTC
CASRGTEGGREQFF
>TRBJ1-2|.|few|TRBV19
TGTGCCAGTAGTATTGGGCGTTCCAACTATGGCTACACCTTC
CASSIGRSNYGYTF
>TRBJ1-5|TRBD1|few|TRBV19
TGTGCCAGTTCGACAGGGTACATTCAGCCCCAGCATTTT
CASSTGYIQPQHF
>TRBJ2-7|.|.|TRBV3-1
TGTGCCAGCAGCCAAGGCCTCCCCGGAAGCTCCTACGAGCAGTACTTC
CASSQGLPGSSYEQYF
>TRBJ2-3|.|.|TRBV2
TGTGCCAGCGCCCCTACGCAGTATTTT
CASAPTQYF
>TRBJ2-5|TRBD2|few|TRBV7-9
TGTGCCAGCAGCTCTCGACTAGCGGGGGTTGAGACCCAGTACTTC
CASSSRLAGVETQYF
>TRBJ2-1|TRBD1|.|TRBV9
TGTGCCAGCAGTGGGGGGGACAGGGCGGTCGATGAGCAGTTCTTC
CASSGGDRAVDEQFF
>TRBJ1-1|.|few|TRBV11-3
TGTGCCAGCAGCTTAGATACGAGCGCTGAAGCTTTCTTT
CASSLDTSAEAFF
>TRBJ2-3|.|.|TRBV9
TGTGCCAGCAGCGTAACCCCACGGGGCGAAAATACGCAGTATTTT
CASSVTPRGENTQYF
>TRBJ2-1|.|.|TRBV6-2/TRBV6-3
TGTGCCAGCAGTTACATGACCGACCCTTACAATGAGCAGTTCTTC
CASSYMTDPYNEQFF
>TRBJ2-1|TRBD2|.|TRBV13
TGTGCCAGCAGCCCCCCCCGCGGGGAGGGCAATGAGCAGTTCTTC
CASSPPRGEGNEQFF
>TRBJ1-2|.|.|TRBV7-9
TGTGCCAGCAGCTTACTCCTTGGAGGGGCACATAACTATGGCTACACCTTC
CASSLLLGGAHNYGYTF
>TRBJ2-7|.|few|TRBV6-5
TGTGCCAGCAGTTACTCGAGGGGAGGAAAATACGAGCAGTACTTC
CASSYSRGGKYEQYF
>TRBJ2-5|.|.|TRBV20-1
TGCAGTGCTAGAGATCACGCTCGGGAGGAGACCCAGTACTTC
CSARDHAREETQYF
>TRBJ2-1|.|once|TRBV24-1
TGTGCCACCAGTGATTTGGGGGTTGAGCAGTTCTTC
CATSDLGVEQFF
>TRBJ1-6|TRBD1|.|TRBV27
TGTGCCAGCAGTCCCCGACAGGGTGGAATATATTCACCCCTCCACTTT
CASSPRQGGIYSPLHF
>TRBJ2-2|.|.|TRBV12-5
TGTGCTAGTGGCCAATCAACCGGGGAGCTGTTTTTT
CASGQSTGELFF
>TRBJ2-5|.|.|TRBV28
TGTGCCAGCAGTTCCGAGGGGCTATGGGAACAGACAGAGACCCAGTACTTC
CASSSEGLWEQTETQYF
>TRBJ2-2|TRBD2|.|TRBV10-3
TGTGCCATCAGTGAGAAAGGACTAGCGTTGACCGGGGAGCTGTTTTTT
CAISEKGLALTGELFF
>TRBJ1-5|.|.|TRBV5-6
TGTGCCAGCAGGCGACGTGGGGGGAGCAATCAGCCCCAGCATTTT
CASRRRGGSNQPQHF
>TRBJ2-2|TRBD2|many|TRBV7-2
TGTGCCAGCAGCCTAAAGGGCGGGGGGGCCGCGAACACCGGGGAGCTGTTTTTT
CASSLKGGGAANTGELFF
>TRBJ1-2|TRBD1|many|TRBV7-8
TGTGCCAGCAGCCAACCGGGGACAGTTAAGGGGAACGGCTACACCTTC
CASSQPGTVKGNGYTF
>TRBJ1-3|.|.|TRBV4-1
TGCGCCAGCAGCCAAGTCATAAGCGGAGGAAACACCATATATTTT
CASSQVISGGNTIYF
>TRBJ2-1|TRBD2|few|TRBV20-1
TGCAGTGCAAGAGCGGGAGTATTTTACAATGAGCAGTTCTTC
CSARAGVFYNEQFF
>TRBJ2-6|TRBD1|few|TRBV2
TGTGCCAGCAGGGGCGACCGGGACAGAGTAGCTGGGGCCAACGTCCTGACTTTC
CASRGDRDRVAGANVLTF
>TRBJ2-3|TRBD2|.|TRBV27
TGTGCCAGCAGTTCTTTGCCGCGGGGGGGAGGCACAGATACGCAGTATTTT
CASSSLPRGGGTDTQYF
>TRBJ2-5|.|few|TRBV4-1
TGCGCCAGCAGCCAAGGGACTGCTGAAGAGACCCAGTACTTC
CASSQGTAEETQYF
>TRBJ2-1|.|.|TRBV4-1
TGCGCCAGCAGCCAAGTCCAAGGGCCCAATGAGCAGTTCTTC
CASSQVQGPNEQFF